This T cell receptor beta chain appears in the sequencing data of a study of T cell responses to AZD1222 COVID-19 vaccine. Sequenced by immunoSEQ multiplex PCR; TCRdb stores in-frame clones only, minus some. The sample shows around 200,000 clones, 85% to 90% of them seen only once. Sequenced material: peripheral blood, taken 28 days after the second AZD1222 dose. The receptor comes from an adult who received the AZD1222 COVID-19 vaccine.

CDR3 sequence reads: CASSTGQGNGEQYF. CDR3 coding DNA: TGTGCCAGTAGTACAGGACAGGGGAATGGCGAGCAGTACTTC. This chain connects TRBV19 to TRBJ2-7; 9 bases are a match to TRBD1. The CDR3 extends over 14 amino acids. The junction had 7 bases not matched to a gene; V was cut back by 4 bases and J by 6 bases. The germline V gene has CDR1 LNHDA and CDR2 SQIVND (reference sequence).